This T cell receptor (beta chain) was identified in a study of PD-L1 blockade in urothelial cancer (dated by TCRdb to the late 2010s). Context from the whole study: Every patient began therapy around 2014 and was given atezolizumab 1,200 mg intravenously every 3 weeks. Five patients were excluded from tumor TCR analyses because tumors from two patients failed quality control and three patients had no tumor available. About 90% of the 29 patients were identified as males with urothelial cancer of bladder origin, and a prior smoking history was reported by 18 of 29 patients. Patients had an ECOG performance status of 0 or 1 and had received between 0 and 3 prior chemotherapy regimens. Whole exome sequencing and RNA sequencing of pretreatment tumors were performed alongside TCR sequencing in the same patients. The study, an exploratory multi-omic analysis, examined somatic, immune and clinical correlates of response to PD-L1 blockade with atezolizumab in urothelial cancer. Progression-free survival longer than 6 months counted as durable clinical benefit, and TCR features were additionally tested against both progression-free and overall survival. Pretreatment tumor samples and matched peripheral blood, collected serially before and after atezolizumab treatment, underwent TCR sequencing. Tumor samples gave a median of approximately 1,400 T cells and 950 to 1,100 unique TCRs, with a median clonality of roughly 0.096 and T cell proportion of around 0.097. Pretreatment blood TCR-seq was available for under 35 patients, at least one posttreatment blood collection was obtained for around 25 patients, and tumor TCR-seq was available for around 25 patients. Durable clinical benefit was achieved by nine patients but not by the remaining 20. The study at large found these results: Because the sample size was small (n ≈ 28) and many of the analyses were exploratory, the results are meant to be hypothesis-generating. Patients with durable benefit showed greater expansion of tumor-associated TCR clones in peripheral blood 3 weeks after starting treatment (n = 22, p = 0.022). The proportion of tumor-infiltrating T lymphocytes was higher in patients with durable benefit (n ≈ 25, Mann-Whitney p = 0.047). The tumor samples were FFPE and were not collected immediately before treatment, and because only one sample per patient was used, heterogeneity may have been missed.

Synthetic TCR analog templates were spiked into each PCR to estimate absolute template abundance from read counts. In FFPE tumors, housekeeping genes were amplified and quantified to estimate usable DNA and calculate T cell fraction. TCRbeta CDR3 regions were amplified from genomic DNA with bias-controlled V and J gene primers using the immunoSEQ assay. Rearranged TCRbeta segments were sequenced at approximately 20X coverage. The authors processed their data as follows. Clustering was used to correct sequencing errors, and CDR3s were annotated against IMGT to assign V, D and J genes. Downstream analyses used only productive TCRbeta rearrangements and left out out-of-frame or stop-codon sequences. Clonality was calculated as one minus the Shannon entropy normalized by the log of the number of unique productive sequences. Fisher's exact test with Benjamini-Hochberg correction, using a cutoff of adjusted p below 0.01, was how clones that differed between time points or between blood and tumor were identified. The clones in this table, taken by TCRdb from immuneACCESS, are in-frame only. Not every clone is retained; where verified, under half of the shortfall comes from an unresolved V gene, and the cause of the rest is unknown. V and J calls and clone size come straight from that table; D and trimming were deduced from the DNA. This sample has about 490 clones in its table, and around 24% of those were observed once. The top ten clones comprise roughly a sixth of the sample.

The CDR1 and CDR2 encoded by the germline V gene are MNHGY and SAAAGT. From its cysteine to its phenylalanine, the CDR3 spans 17 amino acids. Just CDR3 DNA is preserved here, 51 bases in frame from base 1. V and J are trimmed by 5 bases and 0 bases, and the gene matches miss 7 bases of the junction. The time point label, as the study defines it: pretreatment tumor sample. A cohort of 25 to 30 patients with locally advanced or metastatic urothelial carcinoma, treated at Memorial Sloan Kettering on a trial protocol, was included. All tumor tissue used for sequencing was obtained before atezolizumab dosing. The Qiagen DNeasy Blood extraction kit was used to purify genomic DNA from total PBMCs and from tumor samples. In this sample, this clone turned up a few times. Which antigen it targets is not known. The input lacks base qualities; no much larger clone sits a single base away.

Source: tumor tissue, taken before atezolizumab (anti-PD-L1) treatment. Recombination joined TRBV6-8 with TRBJ2-7; 13 central bases correspond to TRBD2. The TCR comes from a man in his 60s with urothelial cancer. CDR3 reads: CASSPGLAGSYSYEQYF. The nucleotide sequence is TGTGCCAGCAGTCCGGGACTAGCGGGATCTTACTCCTACGAGCAGTACTTC.